These 32 T cell receptor beta chains were sequenced from one sample in a study of OX40 agonist ivuxolimab in advanced cancers. The protocol was immunoSEQ multiplex PCR, while the TCRdb copy is restricted to in-frame clones and leaves out a portion. The table records about 30,000 clones, more than 60% of them present only once. The sample consisted of CD4+ or CD8+ T cells sorted from blood, taken in a trial of the OX40 agonist ivuxolimab. These receptors all stem from an adult with an advanced solid tumor such as melanoma, head and neck, liver or kidney cancer.

The rearrangement links TRBV5-4 to TRBJ1-1, with D perhaps TRBD1 (6 bases). The CDR3 has 13 residues. V was cut by 2 bases and J by 4 bases, with 9 bases left in between. CDR1 and CDR2 from the germline V gene are SGHNT and YYREEE (reference sequence). CDR3 protein: CASSLQGVTEAFF. The CDR3 bases are TGTGCCAGCAGCTTACAGGGTGTCACTGAAGCTTTCTTT.

The V call is TRBV5-5, the J call TRBJ1-2; 9 positions match TRBD1. V lost 1 base, J lost 6 bases, and 4 bases stayed unmatched. CDR1 SGHKS and CDR2 YYEKEE come from the germline V gene (reference sequence). The CDR3 extends over 14 amino acids. The CDR3 protein is CASSLSRQGDGYTF. In DNA, the CDR3 is TGTGCCAGCAGCTTGTCTAGACAGGGGGATGGCTACACCTTC.

The gene calls are TRBV5-4 and TRBJ1-6; D perhaps matches TRBD1 (5 bases). With 1 base removed from V and 10 bases from J, the gap between germline ends came to 12 bases. Per germline, CDR1 SGHNT and CDR2 YYREEE (reference sequence). The CDR3 spans 14 residues. The CDR3 bases are TGTGCCAGCAGCTTGAGGCAGGGATTCTCACCCCTCCACTTT. Amino acid sequence: CASSLRQGFSPLHF.

The rearrangement links TRBV5-5 to TRBJ1-4; no clear D. This CDR3 comprises 15 residues. V was cut by 0 bases and J by 7 bases, with 13 bases left in between. The V gene's germline CDR1 is SGHKS and CDR2 YYEKEE (reference sequence). The DNA of the CDR3 is TGTGCCAGCAGCTTGGACGCAGGAAAGATTGAAAAACTGTTTTTT. This sequence encodes CASSLDAGKIEKLFF.

This clone was found once. A read error is likely, as this CDR3 ends without the conserved phenylalanine or tryptophan. No DNA is shown, since the ends of the CDR3 on it are uncertain; the CDR3 is the one TCRdb lists. CDR3 sequence: CASRGVAPGS. The chain joins TRBV6-5 to TRBJ2-7. Termini included, the CDR3 measures 10 amino acids. From germline, CDR1 is MNHEY and CDR2 SVGAGI.

The CDR3 sequence is CASNLKGEETQYF. The CDR3 region has the DNA TGTGCCAGCAACCTTAAGGGGGAGGAGACCCAGTACTTC. The chain combines TRBV11-3 with TRBJ2-5, with a tentative D call TRBD1 (6 bases). Between the trimmed V and J ends, which lost 7 bases and 5 bases, there was a span of 14 bases. The CDR3 totals 13 residues. CDR1 is SGHNT and CDR2 is YENEEA in the germline V gene.

The rearrangement joins TRBV4-1 to TRBJ1-5; perhaps TRBD1 as D (5 bases). Germline V gene lookup returns CDR1 MGHRA and CDR2 YSYEKL. The CDR3 has 16 amino acids. The ends were cut back, 1 base at V and 2 bases at J, with 12 bases in the middle. CDR3 nucleotide sequence: TGCGCCAGCAGCCAAGGGGCTGGGGCTGGCAATCAGCCCCAGCATTTT. This codes for CASSQGAGAGNQPQHF.

The rearrangement links TRBV28 to TRBJ2-7, with 9 bases that match TRBD2. V lost 6 bases, J lost 4 bases, and 16 bases stayed unmatched. This CDR3 contains 17 residues. Germline CDR1 reads MDHEN; CDR2 reads SYDVKM. CDR3 residues: CASSSLPGTSSLYEQYF. The CDR3 nucleotides read TGTGCCAGCAGCTCATTACCAGGGACTAGCTCTTTGTACGAGCAGTACTTC.

This chain joins TRBV30 and TRBJ1-3, with 7 nucleotides matching TRBD1. From germline, CDR1 is GTSNPN and CDR2 SVGIG (reference sequence). This CDR3 region has 15 residues. V was pared by 2 bases and J by 2 bases, with 6 bases of the junction left unmatched. CDR3 residues: CAWSQGQIPGNTIYF. The DNA for the CDR3 is TGTGCCTGGAGTCAGGGACAGATTCCTGGAAACACCATATATTTT.

This clone has just one count. The chain links TRBV19 to TRBJ2-5; tentatively, D is TRBD1 or TRBD2 (5 bases each). Trimming took off 5 bases at V and 7 bases at J, with 11 bases between the two ends. The CDR3 has 12 residues. Germline V gene data show CDR1 as LNHDA and CDR2 as SQIVND (reference sequence). The CDR3 DNA reads TGTGCCAGTAGTGGGACGGGGAGGACCCAGTACTTC. As protein: CASSGTGRTQYF.

This clone turned up a few times. The chain employs TRBV4-1 and TRBJ1-1; no clear D. CDR3 length: 15 amino acids. V dropped 4 bases and J dropped 0 bases, with 12 bases sitting between them. Germline V lookup: CDR1 MGHRA, CDR2 YSYEKL. DNA of the CDR3: TGCGCCAGCAGCCTCACTATTCCTATGAACACTGAAGCTTTCTTT. It specifies CASSLTIPMNTEAFF.

This chain joins TRBV9 and TRBJ1-4, with D uncertain. V gave up 4 bases and J gave up 0 bases, with 13 bases separating them. CDR3 length: 16 amino acids. Germline values: CDR1 SGDLS, CDR2 YYNGEE. CDR3 coding DNA: TGTGCCAGCAGCCCCCGGGAGGGCGCAACTAATGAAAAACTGTTTTTT. Translating it yields CASSPREGATNEKLFF.

The chain combines TRBV30 with TRBJ1-3, with 9 bases matching TRBD1. J gave up 3 bases and V 3 bases, and 6 bases lay outside the gene matches. Germline V gene data show CDR1 as GTSNPN and CDR2 as SVGIG (reference sequence). The length of the CDR3 is 15 residues. CDR3 residues: CAWRSDRGYGNTIYF. The CDR3 coding sequence is TGTGCCTGGAGGTCGGACAGGGGATATGGAAACACCATATATTTT.

The V and J genes are TRBV9 and TRBJ2-3; 12 nucleotides match TRBD2. The trim removed 3 bases at V and 0 bases at J, leaving 5 bases unmatched. The CDR3 loop spans 17 amino acids. Germline assignment: CDR1 SGDLS and CDR2 YYNGEE. The DNA of the CDR3 is TGTGCCAGCAGCGAAACTAGCGGGGGGACTAGCACAGATACGCAGTATTTT. Encoded protein: CASSETSGGTSTDTQYF.

The V gene is TRBV25-1, the J gene TRBJ1-1; 8 positions agree with TRBD1. This CDR3 contains 15 residues. The V and J ends lost 4 bases and 1 base, in that order; junction bases with no gene match: 5. Germline loops: CDR1 MGHDK, CDR2 SYGVNS. CDR3 sequence (DNA): TGTGCCAGCAGTGGACAGGGGACGGGGAACACTGAAGCTTTCTTT. Its protein is CASSGQGTGNTEAFF.

This rearrangement joins TRBV19 to TRBJ1-1; no firm D call. The CDR3 has 12 residues. The germline gives CDR1 LNHDA, CDR2 SQIVND (reference sequence). Trimming removed 10 bases from V and 0 bases from J, with 9 bases in between. The chain's CDR3 is CATQRVNTEAFF. The CDR3 bases are TGTGCCACCCAGCGGGTGAACACTGAAGCTTTCTTT.

This chain links TRBV28 with TRBJ2-6; D is unresolved. Trimming stripped 8 bases from V and 0 bases from J, with 5 bases between. The germline CDR1 and CDR2 sequences are MDHEN and SYDVKM. The CDR3 is 13 amino acids. The CDR3 reads CASRNSGANVLTF. CDR3 DNA sequence: TGTGCCAGCCGGAACTCTGGGGCCAACGTCCTGACTTTC.

The chain combines TRBV4-1 with TRBJ1-3, with 10 bases that match TRBD1. The CDR3 covers 14 residues. The germline gives CDR1 MGHRA, CDR2 YSYEKL. V lost 2 bases, J lost 7 bases, and 2 bases stayed unmatched. This chain's CDR3 is CASSQQDRGNTIYF. The CDR3 DNA sequence: TGCGCCAGCAGCCAACAGGACAGGGGGAACACCATATATTTT.

This clone has just a few counts. This chain joins TRBV27 and TRBJ1-6; D is possibly TRBD1 (6 bases). V lost 4 bases and J 5 bases, leaving 12 bases between the germline ends. CDR3 size: 15 residues. CDR1 MNHEY and CDR2 SMNVEV come from the germline V gene (reference sequence). The CDR3: CASSWRQDNNSPLHF. CDR3 DNA sequence: TGTGCCAGCAGTTGGCGACAGGATAATAATTCACCCCTCCACTTT.

In nucleotides, the CDR3 is TGTGCCAGCAGCCTACGACCCGGGTGGTCAGAGACCCAGTACTTC. Translating it yields CASSLRPGWSETQYF. The rearrangement links TRBV7-3 to TRBJ2-5, with D unclear. V was trimmed by 5 bases and J by 4 bases, leaving 17 bases between them. Germline CDR1 and CDR2: SGHTA and FQGTGA. CDR3 length: 15 residues.

The rearrangement links TRBV27 to TRBJ1-2; D call uncertain. There are 13 residues in the CDR3. Germline lookup yields CDR1 MNHEY and CDR2 SMNVEV (reference sequence). Trimming left V 5 bases short and J 6 bases short, with 13 bases between. For the CDR3, the DNA is TGTGCCAGCAGTCGGATAAAAGACGATGGCTACACCTTC. It codes for CASSRIKDDGYTF.

The genes are TRBV4-1 and TRBJ1-6; D call uncertain. CDR3 size: 18 residues. Germline CDR1 and CDR2: MGHRA and YSYEKL. V shed 0 bases and J shed 7 bases, with 19 bases lying between them. DNA for the CDR3: TGCGCCAGCAGCCAAGAAGTATTCTTAGTCACACCAAATTCACCCCTCCACTTT. It encodes CASSQEVFLVTPNSPLHF.

This sequence joins TRBV6-1 and TRBJ1-5, with 12 bases matching TRBD1. V trimming: 4 bases; J trimming: 6 bases; junction bases outside the gene matches: 7. Looked up from germline, CDR1 is MNHNS and CDR2 is SASEGT. The CDR3 is 16 amino acids. In DNA form, the CDR3 reads TGTGCCAGCAGTGCACCGGGACAGGGGGCTGGTCAGCCCCAGCATTTT. It codes for CASSAPGQGAGQPQHF.

The chain is built from TRBV2 and TRBJ2-2; D call uncertain. V was pared by 7 bases and J by 0 bases, with 9 bases between. The germline gives CDR1 SNHLY, CDR2 FYNNEI. CDR3 length equals 14 residues. For the CDR3, the DNA is TGTGCCAGCAAGACTGACGCGAACACCGGGGAGCTGTTTTTT. It codes for CASKTDANTGELFF.

V usage is TRBV4-1 and J usage is TRBJ1-2; 7 bases map to TRBD1. Per germline, CDR1 MGHRA and CDR2 YSYEKL. V lost 6 bases to trimming and J lost 1 base; unmatched junction nucleotides: 14. CDR3 size: 17 residues. The DNA for the CDR3 is TGCGCCAGCAGACGACAGGGTGAGGGGGGCGTTAACTATGGCTACACCTTC. Its protein is CASRRQGEGGVNYGYTF.

Worth noting for this clone: A junction boundary mismatches the germline segment, possibly from a read error. The gene calls are TRBV27 and TRBJ1-5; 7 nucleotides align to TRBD1. Germline assignment: CDR1 MNHEY and CDR2 SMNVEV (reference sequence). The CDR3 runs 15 residues. CDR3 nucleotides: TGTGCCAGCAGATTATACGGGACAGACAATCAGCCCCAGCATTTT. This sequence encodes CASRLYGTDNQPQHF.

This clone came up a few times. V gene TRBV6-1 combines with J gene TRBJ1-2; D possibly corresponds to TRBD1 (6 bases). CDR1 and CDR2 from the germline V gene are MNHNS and SASEGT. The CDR3 has 14 residues. Trimming shortened V by 9 bases and J by 3 bases, and 17 bases separated the two germline ends. The CDR3 DNA is TGTGCCAGTGGGGCAGGGGTAGGAGACTATGGCTACACCTTC. It yields the protein CASGAGVGDYGYTF.

The chain combines TRBV12-1 with TRBJ2-7; the DNA was not compared with TRBD2, the D call given in the table. TRBV12-1 is noted as a pseudogene. The CDR3 is made up of 16 amino acids. CDR3 nucleotides: TGTGCCAGCAGCTTTGAGGGGCTAGCGGACACCTACGAGCAGTACTTC. Amino acids: CASSFEGLADTYEQYF.

The CDR3 coding sequence is TGTGCCAGCAGAGCAGGGTCTAGCACAGATACGCAGTATTTT. This encodes CASRAGSSTDTQYF. The chain links TRBV9 to TRBJ2-3; D is perhaps TRBD1 (5 bases). Trimming took 5 bases from V and 0 from J, leaving 10 bases between them. The CDR3 totals 14 residues. Looked up from germline, CDR1 is SGDLS and CDR2 is YYNGEE. The whole variable domain, remainder taken from reference TRBV9 and TRBJ2-3, is DSGVTQTPKHLITATGQRVTLRCSPRSGDLSVYWYQQSLDQGLQFLIQYYNGEERAKGNILERFSAQQFPDLHSELNLSSLELGDSALYFCASRAGSSTDTQYFGPGTRLTVL.

The genes are TRBV30 and TRBJ1-6, with TRBD1 as a possible D gene (5 bases). CDR1 is GTSNPN and CDR2 is SVGIG in the germline V gene (reference sequence). V lost 4 bases and J 13 bases, leaving 20 bases between the germline ends. This CDR3 has 14 amino acids. The CDR3 region is CAWMGGLGAWPLHF. CDR3 nucleotide sequence: TGTGCCTGGATGGGGGGTTTAGGGGCTTGGCCCCTCCACTTT.

The chain uses TRBV7-9 and TRBJ1-1, with D tentatively TRBD1 (5 bases). Looked up from germline, CDR1 is SEHNR and CDR2 is FQNEAQ (reference sequence). The CDR3 sequence is 9 residues long. V dropped 8 bases and J dropped 10 bases, with 8 bases sitting between them. The CDR3 coding sequence is TGTGCCAGCGGGGGTTCAGCTTTCTTT. Protein sequence: CASGGSAFF.

In this sample, this clone turned up once. For the CDR3, the DNA is TGTGCCAGCAGCCCCAGCGGCTTTCCTGAAGCTTTCTTT. It yields the protein CASSPSGFPEAFF. The rearrangement links TRBV7-9 to TRBJ1-1; the D is unclear. V lost 5 bases and J 6 bases, leaving 13 bases between the germline ends. Germline V lookup: CDR1 SEHNR, CDR2 FQNEAQ (reference sequence). The CDR3 loop spans 13 amino acids.